This T cell receptor (beta chain) was found in a study of regulatory T cells in long-lasting Graves disease. The length of the CDR3 is 16 residues. The trim removed 4 bases at V and 2 bases at J, leaving 9 bases unmatched. From germline, CDR1 is SEHNR and CDR2 FQNEAQ (reference sequence). In building TCR beta libraries, iRepertoire HTBI primers were used together with Arm-PCR of CDR3 regions. As originally analysed: Identified across the samples were 62 TRBV segments and approximately 14 TRBJ segments. TCRdb analysed the multiplex PCR reads with MiXCR anew, one entry per CDR3 protein. TCRdb's processing, not the authors', yielded these V and J calls. Here the sample spans approximately 400,000 distinct CDR3 sequences, 23% being singletons. Study results and caveats: Rather than thyroid tissue, only peripheral blood underwent study. A reduction in accuracy may have resulted from the small sample size. Persistent Graves' disease cases displayed lower TCR diversity than newly diagnosed ones.

This clonotype was recorded a few times. No antigen is known for it. Time point specified: persistent/refractory GD, antithyroid drugs over 5 years with positive TRAb. PBMC-derived RNA was used for the TCR library. The TCR sequence derives from a female donor with Graves disease. The specimen was peripheral blood mononuclear cells (PBMCs), collected when the disease was refractory, from a patient treated with antithyroid drugs. This sequence joins TRBV7-9 and TRBJ2-7, with 9 bases aligning to TRBD2. The CDR3 sequence: CASSSRLAEPPYEQYF. The CDR3 nucleotides are TGTGCCAGCAGCTCCAGACTAGCGGAGCCACCCTACGAGCAGTACTTC. Using reference TRBV7-9 and TRBJ2-7 for the parts outside the CDR3, the full variable domain is DTGVSQNPRHKITKRGQNVTFRCDPISEHNRLYWYRQTLGQGPEFLTYFQNEAQLEKSRLLSDRFSAERPKGSFSTLEIQRTEQGDSAMYLCASSSRLAEPPYEQYFGPGTRLTVT.